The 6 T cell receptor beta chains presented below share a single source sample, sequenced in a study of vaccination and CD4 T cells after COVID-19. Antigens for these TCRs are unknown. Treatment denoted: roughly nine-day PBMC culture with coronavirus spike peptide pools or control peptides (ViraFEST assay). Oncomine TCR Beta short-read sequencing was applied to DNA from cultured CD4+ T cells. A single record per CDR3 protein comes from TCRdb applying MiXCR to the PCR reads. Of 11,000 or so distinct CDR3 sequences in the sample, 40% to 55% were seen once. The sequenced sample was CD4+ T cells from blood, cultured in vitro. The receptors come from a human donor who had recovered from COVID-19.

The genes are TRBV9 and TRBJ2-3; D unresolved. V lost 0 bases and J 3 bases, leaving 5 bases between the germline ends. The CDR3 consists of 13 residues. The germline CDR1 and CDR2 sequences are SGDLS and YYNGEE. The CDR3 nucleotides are TGTGCCAGCAGCGTAGTAGGGACAGATACGCAGTATTTT. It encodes CASSVVGTDTQYF.

The CDR3 DNA is TGTGCCTGGAGTTTAGGGGCGAGGGGTAACTATGGCTACACCTTC. Its translation: CAWSLGARGNYGYTF. The V call is TRBV30, the J call TRBJ1-2; maybe TRBD1 (5 bases). The CDR3 covers 15 residues. The germline V gene encodes CDR1 GTSNPN and CDR2 SVGIG (reference sequence). The V gene lost 2 bases and the J gene lost 1 base, with 14 bases spanning the gap.

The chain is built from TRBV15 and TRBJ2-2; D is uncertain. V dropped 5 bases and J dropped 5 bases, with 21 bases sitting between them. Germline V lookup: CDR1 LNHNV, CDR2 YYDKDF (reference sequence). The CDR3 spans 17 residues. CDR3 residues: CATSPDDPLGRTGELFF. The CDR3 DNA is TGTGCCACCAGCCCCGACGACCCTTTAGGAAGGACCGGGGAGCTGTTTTTT.

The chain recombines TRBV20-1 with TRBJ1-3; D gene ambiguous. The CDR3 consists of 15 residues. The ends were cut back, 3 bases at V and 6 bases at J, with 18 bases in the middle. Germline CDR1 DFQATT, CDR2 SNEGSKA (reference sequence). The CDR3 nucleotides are TGCAGTGCTAGCCGTCTGGCACCTACAGAAAACACCATATATTTT. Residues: CSASRLAPTENTIYF.

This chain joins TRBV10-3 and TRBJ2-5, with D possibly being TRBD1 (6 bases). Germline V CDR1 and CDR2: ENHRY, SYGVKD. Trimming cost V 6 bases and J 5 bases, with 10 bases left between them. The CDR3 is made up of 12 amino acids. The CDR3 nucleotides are TGTGCCATCAGGGACAGCGAGGAGACCCAGTACTTC. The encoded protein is CAIRDSEETQYF.

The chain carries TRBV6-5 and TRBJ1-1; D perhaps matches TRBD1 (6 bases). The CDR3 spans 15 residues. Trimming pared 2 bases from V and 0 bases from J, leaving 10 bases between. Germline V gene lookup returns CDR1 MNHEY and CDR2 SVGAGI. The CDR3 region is CASSYGGAMNTEAFF. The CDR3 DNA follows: TGTGCCAGCAGTTACGGGGGGGCGATGAACACTGAAGCTTTCTTT.